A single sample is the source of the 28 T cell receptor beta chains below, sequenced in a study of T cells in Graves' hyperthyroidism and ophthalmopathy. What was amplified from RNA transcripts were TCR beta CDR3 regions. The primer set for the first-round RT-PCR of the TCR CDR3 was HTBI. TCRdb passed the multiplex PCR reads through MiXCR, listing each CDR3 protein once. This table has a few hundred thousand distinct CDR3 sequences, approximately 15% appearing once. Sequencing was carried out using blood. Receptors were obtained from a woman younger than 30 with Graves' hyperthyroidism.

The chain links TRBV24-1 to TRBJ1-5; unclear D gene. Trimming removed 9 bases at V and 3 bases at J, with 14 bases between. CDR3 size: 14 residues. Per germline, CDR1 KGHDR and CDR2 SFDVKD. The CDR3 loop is CATSPGVPNQPQHF. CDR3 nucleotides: TGTGCCACCTCGCCCGGGGTCCCCAATCAGCCCCAGCATTTT.

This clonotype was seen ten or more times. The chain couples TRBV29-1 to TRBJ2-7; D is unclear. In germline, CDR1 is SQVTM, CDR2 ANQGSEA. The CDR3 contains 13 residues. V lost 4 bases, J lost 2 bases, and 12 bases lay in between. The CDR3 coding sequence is TGCAGCGTTGCATCTCCCCGGCCCTACGAGCAGTACTTC. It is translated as CSVASPRPYEQYF.

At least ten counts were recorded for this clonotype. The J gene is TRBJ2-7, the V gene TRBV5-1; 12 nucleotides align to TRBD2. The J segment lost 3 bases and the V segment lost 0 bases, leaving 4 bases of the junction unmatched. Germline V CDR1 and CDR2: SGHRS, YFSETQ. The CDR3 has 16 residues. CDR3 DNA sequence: TGCGCCAGCAGCTTGGGGACTAGCGGGACGCTCTACGAGCAGTACTTC. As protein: CASSLGTSGTLYEQYF.

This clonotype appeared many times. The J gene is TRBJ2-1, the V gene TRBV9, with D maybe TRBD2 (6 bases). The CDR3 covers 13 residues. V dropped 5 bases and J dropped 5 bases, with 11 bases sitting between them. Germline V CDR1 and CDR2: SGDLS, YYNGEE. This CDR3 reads CASSGGSDNEQFF. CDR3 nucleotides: TGTGCCAGCAGTGGAGGGAGTGACAATGAGCAGTTCTTC. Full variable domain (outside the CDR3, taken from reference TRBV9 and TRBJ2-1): DSGVTQTPKHLITATGQRVTLRCSPRSGDLSVYWYQQSLDQGLQFLIQYYNGEERAKGNILERFSAQQFPDLHSELNLSSLELGDSALYFCASSGGSDNEQFFGPGTRLTVL.

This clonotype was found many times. The CDR3 protein is CASSLIRDTQYF. Written as DNA, the CDR3 is TGTGCCAGCAGCTTAATCCGGGATACGCAGTATTTT. The chain couples TRBV11-2 to TRBJ2-3; D is undetermined. Germline V gives CDR1 SGHAT, CDR2 FQNNGV. CDR3 length: 12 residues. Deletions cut 2 bases from V and 6 bases from J, with 6 bases between.

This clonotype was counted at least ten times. The CDR3 DNA is TGCAGTGCTGGCGGGACTTTTAGCTCCTACGAGCAGTACTTC. This translates into CSAGGTFSSYEQYF. J is TRBJ2-7 and V is TRBV20-1; TRBD2 might be the D (6 bases). There are 14 residues in the CDR3. Per germline, CDR1 DFQATT and CDR2 SNEGSKA (reference sequence). The V end lost 5 bases, the J end lost 0 bases, and 14 bases lay between the germline ends.

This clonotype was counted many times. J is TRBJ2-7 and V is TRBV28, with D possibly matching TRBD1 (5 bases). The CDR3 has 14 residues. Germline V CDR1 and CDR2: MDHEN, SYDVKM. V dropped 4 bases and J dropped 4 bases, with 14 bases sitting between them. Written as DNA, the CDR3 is TGTGCCAGCAGTTCCTCACAGGCAGTGTACGAGCAGTACTTC. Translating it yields CASSSSQAVYEQYF.

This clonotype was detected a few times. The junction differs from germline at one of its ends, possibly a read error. The CDR3 protein is CASSLASNTETFF. The CDR3 coding sequence is TGTGCCAGCAGCCTAGCTTCGAACACTGAAACTTTCTTT. This rearrangement joins TRBV7-3 to TRBJ1-1, with D hard to call. Per germline, CDR1 SGHTA and CDR2 FQGTGA. This CDR3 spans 13 amino acids.

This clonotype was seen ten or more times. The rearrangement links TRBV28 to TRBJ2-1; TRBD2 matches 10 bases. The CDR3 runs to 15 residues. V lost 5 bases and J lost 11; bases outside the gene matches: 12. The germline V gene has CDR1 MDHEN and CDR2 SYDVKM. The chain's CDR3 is CASSPPSGSSEKQFF. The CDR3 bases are TGTGCCAGCAGTCCGCCTAGCGGGAGCTCTGAGAAGCAGTTCTTC.

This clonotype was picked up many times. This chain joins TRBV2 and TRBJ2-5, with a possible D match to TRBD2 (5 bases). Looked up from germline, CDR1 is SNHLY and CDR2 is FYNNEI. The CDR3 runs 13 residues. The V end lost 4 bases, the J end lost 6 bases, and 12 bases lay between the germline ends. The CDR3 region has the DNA TGTGCCAGCAGTGTCGGGGTGTTGAAGACCCAGTACTTC. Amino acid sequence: CASSVGVLKTQYF. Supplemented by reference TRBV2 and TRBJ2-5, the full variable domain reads EPEVTQTPSHQVTQMGQEVILRCVPISNHLYFYWYRQILGQKVEFLVSFYNNEISEKSEIFDDQFSVERPDGSNFTLKIRSTKLEDSAMYFCASSVGVLKTQYFGPGTRLLVL.

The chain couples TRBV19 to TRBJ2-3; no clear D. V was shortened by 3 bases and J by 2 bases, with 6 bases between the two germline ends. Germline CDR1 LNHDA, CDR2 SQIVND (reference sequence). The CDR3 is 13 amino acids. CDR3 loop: CASSIAYTDTQYF. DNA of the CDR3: TGTGCCAGTAGTATCGCCTACACAGATACGCAGTATTTT.

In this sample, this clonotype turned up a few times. CDR3: CASSAGLGRNNEQFF. CDR3 in DNA: TGCGCCAGCAGTGCAGGATTAGGACGGAACAATGAGCAGTTCTTC. The chain is built from TRBV10-1 and TRBJ2-1; D not resolved. This CDR3 has 15 amino acids. Germline lookup yields CDR1 WNHNN and CDR2 SYGVQD (reference sequence). V lost 4 bases and J lost 5, with 15 bases in between.

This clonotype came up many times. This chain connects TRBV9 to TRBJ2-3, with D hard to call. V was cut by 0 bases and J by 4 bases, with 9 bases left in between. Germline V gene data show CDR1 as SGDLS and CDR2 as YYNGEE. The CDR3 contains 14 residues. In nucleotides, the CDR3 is TGTGCCAGCAGCGTAGGCCCCCATCCAGATACGCAGTATTTT. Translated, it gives CASSVGPHPDTQYF.

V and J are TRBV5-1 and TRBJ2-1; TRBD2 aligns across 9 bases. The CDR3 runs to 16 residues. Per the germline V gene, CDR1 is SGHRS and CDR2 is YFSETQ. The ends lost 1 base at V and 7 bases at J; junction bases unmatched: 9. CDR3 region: CASSLSGSGRVNEQFF. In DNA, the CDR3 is TGCGCCAGCAGCTTGTCGGGTAGCGGGAGAGTAAATGAGCAGTTCTTC.

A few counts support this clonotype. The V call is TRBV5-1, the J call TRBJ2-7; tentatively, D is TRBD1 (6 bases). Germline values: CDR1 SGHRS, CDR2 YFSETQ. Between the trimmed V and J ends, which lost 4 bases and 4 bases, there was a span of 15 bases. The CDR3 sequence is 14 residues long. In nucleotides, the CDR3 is TGCGCCAGCAGCACCCGACAGGTAGGGTACGAGCAGTACTTC. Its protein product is CASSTRQVGYEQYF.

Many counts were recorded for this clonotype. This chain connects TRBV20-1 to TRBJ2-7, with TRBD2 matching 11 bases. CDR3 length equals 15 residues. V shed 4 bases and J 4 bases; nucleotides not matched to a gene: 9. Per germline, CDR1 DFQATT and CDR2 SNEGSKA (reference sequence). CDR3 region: CSATPGLAGPYEQYF. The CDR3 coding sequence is TGCAGTGCTACCCCCGGACTAGCGGGTCCTTACGAGCAGTACTTC.

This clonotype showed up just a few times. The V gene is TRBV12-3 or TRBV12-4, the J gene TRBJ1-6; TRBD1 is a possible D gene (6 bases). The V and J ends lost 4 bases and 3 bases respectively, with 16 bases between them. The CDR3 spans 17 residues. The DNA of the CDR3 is TGTGCCAGCAGTTCTCCCCCTGGGGGCAGCTATAATTCACCCCTCCACTTT. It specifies CASSSPPGGSYNSPLHF.

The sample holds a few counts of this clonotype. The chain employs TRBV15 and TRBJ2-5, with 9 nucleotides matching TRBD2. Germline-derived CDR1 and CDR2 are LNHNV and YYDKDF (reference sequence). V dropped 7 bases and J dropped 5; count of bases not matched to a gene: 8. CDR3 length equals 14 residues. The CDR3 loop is CATNPGLAGETQYF. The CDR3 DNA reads TGTGCCACCAACCCGGGGCTAGCGGGGGAGACCCAGTACTTC.

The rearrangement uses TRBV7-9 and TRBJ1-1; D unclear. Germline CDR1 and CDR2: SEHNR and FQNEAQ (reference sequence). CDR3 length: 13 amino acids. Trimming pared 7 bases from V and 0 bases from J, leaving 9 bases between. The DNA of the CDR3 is TGTGCCAGCACGGAGACATTGAACACTGAAGCTTTCTTT. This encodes CASTETLNTEAFF.

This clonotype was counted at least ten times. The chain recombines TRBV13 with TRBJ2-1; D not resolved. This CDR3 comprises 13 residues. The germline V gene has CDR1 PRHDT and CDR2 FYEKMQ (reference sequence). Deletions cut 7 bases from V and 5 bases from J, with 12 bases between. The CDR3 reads CASTVQGHNEQFF. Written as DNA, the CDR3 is TGTGCCAGCACCGTCCAAGGGCACAATGAGCAGTTCTTC.

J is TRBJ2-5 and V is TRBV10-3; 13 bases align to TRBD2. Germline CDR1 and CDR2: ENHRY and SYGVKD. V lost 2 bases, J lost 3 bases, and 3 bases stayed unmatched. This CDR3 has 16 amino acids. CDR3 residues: CAISELGTSGEETQYF. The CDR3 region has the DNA TGTGCCATCAGTGAGCTTGGGACTAGCGGGGAAGAGACCCAGTACTTC.

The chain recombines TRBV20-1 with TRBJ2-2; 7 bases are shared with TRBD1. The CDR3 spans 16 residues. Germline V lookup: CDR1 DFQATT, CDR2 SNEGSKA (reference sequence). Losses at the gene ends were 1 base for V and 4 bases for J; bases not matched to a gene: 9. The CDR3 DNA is TGCAGTGCTAGAGGACAGGGAAAGGTCGGCACCGGGGAGCTGTTTTTT. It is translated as CSARGQGKVGTGELFF.

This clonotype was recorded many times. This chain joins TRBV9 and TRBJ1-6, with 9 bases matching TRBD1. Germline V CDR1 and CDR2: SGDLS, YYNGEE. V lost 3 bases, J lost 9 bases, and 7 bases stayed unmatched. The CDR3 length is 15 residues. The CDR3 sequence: CASSGGQGGVSPLHF. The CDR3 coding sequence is TGTGCCAGCAGCGGGGGACAGGGTGGGGTTTCACCCCTCCACTTT.

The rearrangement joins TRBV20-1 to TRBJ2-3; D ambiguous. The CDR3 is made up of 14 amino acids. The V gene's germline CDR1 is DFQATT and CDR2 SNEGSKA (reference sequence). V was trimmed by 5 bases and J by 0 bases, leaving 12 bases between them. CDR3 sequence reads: CSAYRPSSTDTQYF. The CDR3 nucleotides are TGCAGTGCTTATAGACCGTCTAGCACAGATACGCAGTATTTT.

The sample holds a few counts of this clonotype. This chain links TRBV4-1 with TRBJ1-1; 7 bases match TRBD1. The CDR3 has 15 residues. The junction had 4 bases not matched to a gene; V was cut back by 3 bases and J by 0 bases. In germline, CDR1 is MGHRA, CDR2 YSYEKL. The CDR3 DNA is TGCGCCAGCAGCCAGCCCAGGGGGGTGAACACTGAAGCTTTCTTT. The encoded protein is CASSQPRGVNTEAFF.

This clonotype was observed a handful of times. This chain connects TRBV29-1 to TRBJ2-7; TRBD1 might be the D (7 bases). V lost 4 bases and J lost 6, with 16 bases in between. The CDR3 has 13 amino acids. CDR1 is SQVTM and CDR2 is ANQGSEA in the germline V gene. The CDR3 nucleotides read TGCAGCGTTGCTCAGGGGGAGGTAGGCGAGCAGTACTTC. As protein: CSVAQGEVGEQYF.

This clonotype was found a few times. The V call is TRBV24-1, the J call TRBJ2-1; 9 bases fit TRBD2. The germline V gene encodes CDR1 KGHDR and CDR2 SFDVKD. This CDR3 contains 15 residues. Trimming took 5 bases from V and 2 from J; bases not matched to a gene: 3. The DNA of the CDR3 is TGTGCCACCAGTGGCCTAGCGGGGACCTACAATGAGCAGTTCTTC. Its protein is CATSGLAGTYNEQFF.

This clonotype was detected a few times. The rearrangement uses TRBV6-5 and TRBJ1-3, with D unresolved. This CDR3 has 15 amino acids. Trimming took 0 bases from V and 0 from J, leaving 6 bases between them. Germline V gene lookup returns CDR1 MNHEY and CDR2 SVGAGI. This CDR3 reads CASSYSRRSGNTIYF. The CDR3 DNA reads TGTGCCAGCAGTTACTCTCGGCGCTCTGGAAACACCATATATTTT.